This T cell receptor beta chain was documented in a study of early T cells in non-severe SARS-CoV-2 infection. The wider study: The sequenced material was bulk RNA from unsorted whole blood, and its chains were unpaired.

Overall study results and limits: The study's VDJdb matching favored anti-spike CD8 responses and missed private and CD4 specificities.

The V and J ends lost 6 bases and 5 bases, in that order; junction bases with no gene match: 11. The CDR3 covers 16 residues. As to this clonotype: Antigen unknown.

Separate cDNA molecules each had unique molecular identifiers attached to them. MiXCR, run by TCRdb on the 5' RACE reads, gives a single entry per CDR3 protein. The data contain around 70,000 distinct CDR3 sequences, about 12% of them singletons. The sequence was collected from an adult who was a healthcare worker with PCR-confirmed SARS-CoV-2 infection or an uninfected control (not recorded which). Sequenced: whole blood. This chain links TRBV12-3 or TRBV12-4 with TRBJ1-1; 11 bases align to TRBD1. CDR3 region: CASSLRTGGERTEAFF. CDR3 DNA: TGTGCCAGCAGCCTTAGGACAGGGGGCGAGCGGACTGAAGCTTTCTTT.